The entry below describes one TCR beta chain. This sample is drawn from a study of blood T cell repertoires in COVID-19. Study-level information: Acute and convalescent COVID-19 specimens originated in the United States, Italy and Spain.

TCRdb's table, derived via immunoSEQ multiplex PCR, lists solely in-frame clones and lacks some. The repertoire holds roughly 100,000 clones, with around 90% as singletons. V gave up 0 bases and J gave up 0 bases, with 6 bases separating them. The CDR3 totals 15 residues. Input material: peripheral blood. The sequence came from a human donor with COVID-19, enrolled during active disease. The donor label of this sample is uncertain. The chain is built from TRBV23-1 and TRBJ1-3; no definite D call. TRBV23-1 is labeled an ORF, and its function is uncertain. This chain's CDR3 is CASSQSRCSGNTIYF. CDR3 DNA: TGCGCCAGCAGTCAATCCAGGTGCTCTGGAAACACCATATATTTT.